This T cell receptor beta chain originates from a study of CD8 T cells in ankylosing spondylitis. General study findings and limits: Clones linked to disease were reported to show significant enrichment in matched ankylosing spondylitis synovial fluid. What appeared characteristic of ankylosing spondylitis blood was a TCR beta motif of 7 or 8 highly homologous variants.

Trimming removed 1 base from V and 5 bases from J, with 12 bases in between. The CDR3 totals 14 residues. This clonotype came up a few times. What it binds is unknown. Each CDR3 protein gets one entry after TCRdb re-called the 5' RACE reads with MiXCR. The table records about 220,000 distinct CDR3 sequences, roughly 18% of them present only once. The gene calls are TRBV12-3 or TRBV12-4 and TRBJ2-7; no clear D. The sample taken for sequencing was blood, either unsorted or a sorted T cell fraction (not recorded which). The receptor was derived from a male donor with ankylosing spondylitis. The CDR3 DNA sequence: TGTGCCAGCAGTTTAGGGCTTCCCCTCCACGAGCAGTACTTC. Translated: CASSLGLPLHEQYF.